These 21 T cell receptor beta chains came from one sample sequenced in a study of T cells after yellow fever vaccination. TCRdb reprocessed the 5' RACE reads via MiXCR and lists one record per CDR3 protein. The sample has some 130,000 distinct CDR3 sequences, under 7% seen once. Sample: CD4+ T cells sorted from PBMCs, taken 10 days after the yellow fever booster vaccination. The receptors here all came from a man younger than 40 who received the YFV17D yellow fever vaccine.

In DNA form, the CDR3 reads TGTGCCAGCAGCTTGGCGGGGGAGTCTGAAGCTTTCTTT. This gives the protein CASSLAGESEAFF. The V call is TRBV5-6, the J call TRBJ1-1; possibly TRBD1 for D (5 bases). The CDR3 has 13 residues. Looked up from germline, CDR1 is SGHDT and CDR2 is YYEEEE. Trimming pared 0 bases from V and 6 bases from J, leaving 9 bases between. The full variable domain, its missing parts supplied by reference TRBV5-6 and TRBJ1-1, is DAGVTQSPTHLIKTRGQQVTLRCSPKSGHDTVSWYQQALGQGPQFIFQYYEEEERQRGNFPDRFSGHQFPNYSSELNVNALLLGDSALYLCASSLAGESEAFFGQGTRLTVV.

In this sample, this clonotype turned up many times. The chain employs TRBV7-2 and TRBJ2-3; D remains ambiguous. The germline gives CDR1 SGHTA, CDR2 FQGNSA. This CDR3 region has 14 residues. V gave up 1 base and J gave up 2 bases, with 7 bases separating them. The CDR3 coding sequence is TGTGCCAGCAGCTTAGAATACTACACAGATACGCAGTATTTT. Its protein product is CASSLEYYTDTQYF.

This clonotype has a count of ten or more. The junction shows a germline mismatch at one end, possibly a read error. This chain links TRBV11-2 with TRBJ2-5; D remains ambiguous. The CDR3 sequence is 15 residues long. CDR1 is SGHAT, CDR2 FQNNGV, per germline. CDR3 nucleotides: TGTGCCAGCAGCTCCCTGGGCCCCCAGCAAGGGACCCAGTACTTC. It specifies CASSSLGPQQGTQYF.

V usage is TRBV7-9 and J usage is TRBJ2-7; D unclear. Looked up from germline, CDR1 is SEHNR and CDR2 is FQNEAQ (reference sequence). V dropped 4 bases and J dropped 7 bases, with 17 bases sitting between them. This CDR3 spans 14 amino acids. The CDR3 sequence is CASSSGQVGSEQYF. CDR3 bases: TGTGCCAGCAGCTCCGGGCAGGTGGGGTCAGAGCAGTACTTC.

Ten or more counts support this clonotype. V is TRBV10-3 and J is TRBJ2-5; D is unresolved. Germline V CDR1 and CDR2: ENHRY, SYGVKD. This CDR3 has 14 residues. The V gene lost 0 bases and the J gene lost 3 bases, with 8 bases spanning the gap. The CDR3: CAISESNRKETQYF. The CDR3 coding sequence is TGTGCCATCAGTGAGTCAAACAGAAAAGAGACCCAGTACTTC.

This clonotype was picked up many times. This chain connects TRBV10-3 to TRBJ2-7; D gene uncertain. Germline V CDR1 and CDR2: ENHRY, SYGVKD. V gave up 3 bases and J gave up 2 bases, with 17 bases separating them. CDR3 length equals 16 residues. The CDR3 sequence: CAISEPRTIRAYEQYF. CDR3 sequence (DNA): TGTGCCATCAGTGAACCCAGGACGATTCGAGCCTACGAGCAGTACTTC.

Comment on this clonotype: One end of the junction is discordant with germline, which a read error may explain. This chain uses TRBV2 with TRBJ2-1, with 10 bases identical to TRBD2. The germline CDR1 and CDR2 sequences are SNHLY and FYNNEI. The CDR3 is 19 amino acids. Here the CDR3 DNA reads TGTGCCTGCAGTCCCCGTACCCTACTAGCGGGACGGGGGGCTGGTGAGCAGTTCTTC. This translates into CACSPRTLLAGRGAGEQFF.

The chain uses TRBV20-1 and TRBJ2-5; maybe TRBD2 (5 bases). This CDR3 spans 16 amino acids. CDR1 DFQATT and CDR2 SNEGSKA come from the germline V gene (reference sequence). The germline V and J ends were trimmed by 0 bases and 1 base, with 15 bases remaining between them. CDR3 nucleotides: TGCAGTGCTAGAGATCGTCAGCCAGCGGTCCAAGAGACCCAGTACTTC. Translation: CSARDRQPAVQETQYF.

This clonotype has ten or more counts. The chain uses TRBV28 and TRBJ2-3, with 14 bases that match TRBD2. The CDR3 spans 16 residues. After removal of 10 bases from V and 2 bases from J, the junction contained 8 bases not matched to a gene. Germline lookup yields CDR1 MDHEN and CDR2 SYDVKM. DNA for the CDR3: TGTGCCACCCAAAAGACTAGCGGGAGGGCCACAGATACGCAGTATTTT. Its protein product is CATQKTSGRATDTQYF.

This clonotype was counted ten times or more. The chain uses TRBV4-3 and TRBJ2-6; D gene uncertain. V lost 1 base, J lost 2 bases, and 6 bases lay in between. The CDR3 spans 15 residues. CDR1 is LGHNA and CDR2 is YSLEER in the germline V gene. CDR3 sequence reads: CASSQGVAGANVLTF. As DNA, the CDR3 is TGCGCCAGCAGCCAAGGGGTGGCTGGGGCCAACGTCCTGACTTTC.

This clonotype was picked up many times. The chain uses TRBV28 and TRBJ2-7; D is uncertain. V lost 3 bases to trimming and J lost 3 bases, with 12 bases between them. The length of the CDR3 is 14 residues. Germline V gene lookup returns CDR1 MDHEN and CDR2 SYDVKM. The chain's CDR3 is CASSFSAHYYEQYF. The CDR3 region has the DNA TGTGCCAGCAGTTTCTCGGCACACTACTACGAGCAGTACTTC.

This clonotype showed up many times. V gene TRBV7-2 combines with J gene TRBJ1-1, with no clear D. Per the germline V gene, CDR1 is SGHTA and CDR2 is FQGNSA. There are 15 residues in the CDR3. Trimming removed 2 bases from V and 5 bases from J, with 15 bases in between. The CDR3 sequence is CASSLSGMVGTEAFF. CDR3 bases: TGTGCCAGCAGCTTATCGGGGATGGTGGGGACTGAAGCTTTCTTT.

This clonotype has ten or more counts. The chain employs TRBV4-1 and TRBJ1-1; D is ambiguous. The length of the CDR3 is 14 residues. Deletions cut 6 bases from V and 0 bases from J, with 11 bases between. Germline loops: CDR1 MGHRA, CDR2 YSYEKL. CDR3 loop: CASSYDGMNTEAFF. The CDR3 region has the DNA TGCGCCAGCAGTTACGACGGAATGAACACTGAAGCTTTCTTT.

This clonotype was detected many times. The J gene is TRBJ2-1, the V gene TRBV12-3 or TRBV12-4; D possibly uses TRBD1 or TRBD2 (5 bases each). V was trimmed by 5 bases and J by 0 bases, leaving 17 bases between them. CDR3 length: 17 residues. CDR3 region: CASSRPSGAASYNEQFF. The CDR3, as DNA: TGTGCCAGCAGTCGACCCTCCGGGGCGGCCTCCTACAATGAGCAGTTCTTC.

This clonotype was detected ten times or more. The chain employs TRBV6-5 and TRBJ2-1; D call uncertain. Germline CDR1 reads MNHEY; CDR2 reads SVGAGI. This CDR3 contains 14 residues. V lost 6 bases and J lost 7, with 16 bases in between. The CDR3 DNA reads TGTGCCAGCAGCAAGGAATACGGCTCGAATGAGCAGTTCTTC. Amino acids: CASSKEYGSNEQFF.

J is TRBJ2-3 and V is TRBV20-1; D perhaps matches TRBD2 (6 bases). Between the trimmed V and J ends, which lost 5 bases and 4 bases, there was a span of 10 bases. The CDR3 has 12 amino acids. Per the germline V gene, CDR1 is DFQATT and CDR2 is SNEGSKA (reference sequence). CDR3 nucleotide sequence: TGCAGTGCTGGGACTGACCCAGATACGCAGTATTTT. This gives the protein CSAGTDPDTQYF.

This clonotype was seen many times. V and J are TRBV7-2 and TRBJ2-7; D call uncertain. CDR3 length equals 15 residues. Between the trimmed V and J ends, which lost 0 bases and 1 base, there was a span of 10 bases. In germline, CDR1 is SGHTA, CDR2 FQGNSA. The CDR3 bases are TGTGCCAGCAGCTTAGCCGTGGTCAGGTCCTACGAGCAGTACTTC. Its translation is CASSLAVVRSYEQYF.

This clonotype was observed at least ten times. The gene calls are TRBV12-3 or TRBV12-4 and TRBJ1-5; 7 positions match TRBD1. The CDR3 loop spans 15 amino acids. V lost 1 base and J lost 7; bases outside the gene matches: 7. CDR3 in DNA: TGTGCCAGCAGTTTAGTAGGGGGCGCAGGACAGCCCCAGCATTTT. Protein sequence: CASSLVGGAGQPQHF.

J is TRBJ2-1 and V is TRBV20-1; 8 nucleotides match TRBD2. J lost 1 base, V lost 3 bases, and 5 bases had no gene match. The CDR3 spans 15 residues. Germline CDR1 is DFQATT and CDR2 is SNEGSKA (reference sequence). In nucleotides, the CDR3 is TGCAGTGCTAGGTACAGCGGGAGATCCTACAATGAGCAGTTCTTC. Residues: CSARYSGRSYNEQFF.

This clonotype was seen repeatedly, ten times or more. This rearrangement joins TRBV7-2 to TRBJ2-7; TRBD2 might be the D (6 bases). Looked up from germline, CDR1 is SGHTA and CDR2 is FQGNSA. The length of the CDR3 is 13 residues. Trimming took off 6 bases at V and 4 bases at J, with 13 bases between the two ends. CDR3 sequence reads: CASSPTSGYEQYF. The CDR3 DNA sequence: TGTGCCAGCAGTCCAACCAGCGGGTACGAGCAGTACTTC.

This clonotype has a count of ten or more. The rearrangement uses TRBV5-1 and TRBJ2-7, with 7 positions matching TRBD2. V shed 0 bases and J 0 bases; nucleotides not matched to a gene: 3. The CDR3 is 15 amino acids. Germline CDR1 SGHRS, CDR2 YFSETQ. The CDR3, as DNA: TGCGCCAGCAGCTTGGTTCTAGCGGACTCCTACGAGCAGTACTTC. Translation: CASSLVLADSYEQYF.